This T cell receptor beta chain comes out of a study of T-cell memory formation after mild COVID-19. About the research overall: Across donors, TCR clusters were largely donor specific.

Germline loops: CDR1 SGHVS, CDR2 FQNEAQ. The CDR3 is 13 residues long. Between the trimmed V and J ends, which lost 5 bases and 2 bases, there was a span of 8 bases. This clonotype came up a few times. The antigen remains unidentified. Employing constant-segment primers, 5'RACE generated TCR alpha and TCR beta cDNA libraries bearing sample barcodes and UMIs. TCRdb analysed the 5' RACE reads with MiXCR anew, one entry per CDR3 protein. The sample carries some 65,000 distinct CDR3 sequences, approximately 16% recorded once. The study's findings and limits: Clonal second-wave expansions that peaked on day 37 had unconfirmed SARS-CoV-2 specificity.

Sequenced input: PBMCs or a T cell subset sorted from them (not recorded which). The receptor comes from an adult woman who had mild COVID-19 (a few samples of this study predate the infection). Cell type and time point are not known. This rearrangement joins TRBV7-8 to TRBJ2-3; D not certain. This chain's CDR3 is CASSPLTTDTQYF. The CDR3 coding sequence is TGTGCCAGCAGCCCATTGACCACAGATACGCAGTATTTT. Based on the CDR3 plus reference TRBV7-8 and TRBJ2-3, the full variable domain is GAGVSQSPRYKVAKRGQDVALRCDPISGHVSLFWYQQALGQGPEFLTYFQNEAQLDKSGLPSDRFFAERPEGSVSTLKIQRTQQEDSAVYLCASSPLTTDTQYFGPGTRLTVL.